This entry features one T cell receptor beta chain sequence. The antigen is undetermined. Upon completion of around eleven days in culture, CD4+ T cells were isolated. The data originate from a study of vaccination effects on CD4 cells after COVID-19. Study summary: A couple of convalescent donors provided samples 16 days and one week before vaccination. PBMC cultures contained about 1.9 million cells per well, about 11 IU/ml IL-2 and roughly 9.4 ug/ml peptides.

Findings and caveats of the study: Spike-reactive clones in convalescents after vaccination were chiefly newly vaccine-induced. Marked clonal contraction was seen in infection- and vaccine-induced clones late after vaccination.

Clones were read by immunoSEQ multiplex PCR, and TCRdb kept only the in-frame ones, dropping some. The repertoire includes about 46,000 clones, around 70% of them detected once, and roughly 8.7% sits in the top ten. The sample consisted of CD4+ T cells from PBMCs cultured without peptide, taken before COVID-19 vaccination. The clonotype comes from a human donor who had a prior SARS-CoV-2 infection.

This CDR3 reads CASSSTGGTHEQYF. The CDR3 DNA reads TGTGCCAGCAGCTCGACAGGGGGCACCCACGAGCAGTACTTC. J is TRBJ2-7 and V is TRBV7-2; TRBD1 aligns across 10 bases. The CDR3 contains 14 residues. Germline CDR1 SGHTA, CDR2 FQGNSA. With 4 bases clipped from V and 5 bases from J, the junction kept 5 bases outside the gene matches.